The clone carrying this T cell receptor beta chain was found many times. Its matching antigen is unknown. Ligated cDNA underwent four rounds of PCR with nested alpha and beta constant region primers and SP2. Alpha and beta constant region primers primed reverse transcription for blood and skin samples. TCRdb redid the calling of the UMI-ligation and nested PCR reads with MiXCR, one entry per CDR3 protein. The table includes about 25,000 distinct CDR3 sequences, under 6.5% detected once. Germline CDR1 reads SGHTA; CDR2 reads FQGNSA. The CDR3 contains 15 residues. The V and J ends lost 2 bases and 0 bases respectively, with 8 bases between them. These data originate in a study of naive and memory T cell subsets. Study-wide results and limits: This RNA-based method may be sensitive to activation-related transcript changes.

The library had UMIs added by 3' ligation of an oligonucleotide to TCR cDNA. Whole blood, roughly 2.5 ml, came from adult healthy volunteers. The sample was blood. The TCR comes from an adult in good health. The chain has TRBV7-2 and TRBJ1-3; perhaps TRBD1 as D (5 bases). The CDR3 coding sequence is TGTGCCAGCAGCTTAACGGGACTCTCTGGAAACACCATATATTTT. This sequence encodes CASSLTGLSGNTIYF.